The 6 T cell receptor beta chains below were found in one sample sequenced in a study of shared clonotypes between healthy human individuals. This table comes from immunoSEQ multiplex PCR, and its TCRdb copy is limited to in-frame clones, with some not included. The sample consists of approximately 350,000 clones, 95% to 97% of them appearing once. Specimen: memory CD8+ T cells sorted from blood. The subset here: CD45RO+ cells pooled with CCR7-negative TemRA cells. The receptors originated from a man aged 25 to 40 in good health.

The gene calls are TRBV6-1 and TRBJ2-7; D not resolved. The CDR3 extends over 12 amino acids. Germline CDR1 MNHNS, CDR2 SASEGT. V lost 5 bases, J lost 1 base, and 6 bases lay in between. The DNA for the CDR3 is TGTGCCAGCAGTTGGGATTCCTACGAGCAGTACTTC. Amino acid sequence: CASSWDSYEQYF.

This clone was seen once. This chain uses TRBV4-1 with TRBJ2-5, with TRBD2 matching 9 bases. The germline V gene has CDR1 MGHRA and CDR2 YSYEKL. This CDR3 is 16 amino acids long. The J segment lost 2 bases and the V segment lost 2 bases, leaving 6 bases of the junction unmatched. CDR3 region: CASSQSLAGVQETQYF. The CDR3 bases are TGCGCCAGCAGCCAATCCTTAGCGGGGGTTCAAGAGACCCAGTACTTC.

V and J are TRBV7-2 and TRBJ2-3, with 7 bases fitting TRBD2. V lost 1 base, J lost 2 bases, and 6 bases stayed unmatched. The CDR3 runs to 16 residues. The germline CDR1 and CDR2 sequences are SGHTA and FQGNSA. CDR3 DNA: TGTGCCAGCAGCTTAGGACTAGCCCTACTCACAGATACGCAGTATTTT. This translates into CASSLGLALLTDTQYF.

This clone was recorded once. At one boundary the junction diverges from the germline segment, which might be a read error. The rearrangement joins TRBV7-7 to TRBJ2-1, with no clear D. The CDR3 is 13 residues long. CDR1 and CDR2 (germline): SSHAT, FNYEAQ (reference sequence). Written as DNA, the CDR3 is TGTGCTAGCAGCTTAGGTGCTTACAATGAGCAGTTCTTC. The encoded protein is CASSLGAYNEQFF. The full variable domain, completed using reference TRBV7-7 and TRBJ2-1, is GAGVSQSPRYKVTKRGQDVTLRCDPISSHATLYWYQQALGQGPEFLTYFNYEAQPDKSGLPSDRFSAERPEGSISTLTIQRTEQRDSAMYRCASSLGAYNEQFFGPGTRLTVL.

The rearrangement uses TRBV28 and TRBJ1-5; no clear D. The germline CDR1 and CDR2 sequences are MDHEN and SYDVKM. V was shortened by 5 bases and J by 0 bases, with 8 bases between the two germline ends. This CDR3 spans 14 amino acids. As DNA, the CDR3 is TGTGCCAGCAGTCGACGGGATAGCAATCAGCCCCAGCATTTT. Translation: CASSRRDSNQPQHF.

The chain joins TRBV13 to TRBJ2-7, with a weak D call TRBD2 (7 bases). V was trimmed by 3 bases and J by 5 bases, leaving 23 bases between them. Germline V CDR1 and CDR2: PRHDT, FYEKMQ (reference sequence). The CDR3 spans 17 residues. The CDR3 DNA reads as TGTGCCAGCAGCTTCCAAATTCCTGGACAGCGGGGCCACGAGCAGTACTTC. This sequence encodes CASSFQIPGQRGHEQYF.